A selection of T cell receptor beta chains follows, all from one sample in a study of T cells in Graves' hyperthyroidism and ophthalmopathy. TCRdb re-derived calls from the multiplex PCR reads in MiXCR, one entry per CDR3 protein. Of over 500,000 distinct CDR3 sequences listed, 17% were seen once; the top ten hold roughly a sixth. Sequences were obtained from blood. Receptors originate from a woman aged 18-30 years with Graves' ophthalmopathy. CDR3s include the opening cysteine and the closing phenylalanine or tryptophan. The order of the fields is D gene, clone size, J gene, V gene, CDR3 DNA, CDR3 protein. D genes are given only for firm matches. Part of the rows lack a size; the others show once, few, many or a class for expanded clones.

TRBD1,many,TRBJ2-6,TRBV11-1,TGTGCCAGCAGACCGGACAGGGGGAAGTTTGGGGCCAACGTCCTGACTTTC,CASRPDRGKFGANVLTF
-,-,TRBJ1-3,TRBV5-1,TGCGCCAGCAGCGGGGAGGGGTCTGGAAACACCATATATTTT,CASSGEGSGNTIYF
-,few,TRBJ1-2,TRBV20-1,TGCAGTGCCCCCCCAGGGATTACAGACTACTATGGCTACACCTTC,CSAPPGITDYYGYTF
-,many,TRBJ1-2,TRBV29-1,TGCAGCGTGACCTCAGGTCCGTATGGCTACACCTTC,CSVTSGPYGYTF
-,-,TRBJ2-2,TRBV11-2,TGTGCCAGCAGCCCCCACAGGAGGCGCAACACCGGGGAGCTGTTTTTT,CASSPHRRRNTGELFF
TRBD1,-,TRBJ1-3,TRBV5-5,TGTGCCAGCAGCTTGAGCTGGGGGTTCGGGACAGCTCCTGGAAACACCATATATTTT,CASSLSWGFGTAPGNTIYF
TRBD1,many,TRBJ1-1,TRBV5-1,TGCGCCAGCAGCTTTTCCCCGACCCCCCGCCGGGACAGAGAAGCTTTCTTT,CASSFSPTPRRDREAFF
TRBD1,many,TRBJ1-2,TRBV20-1,TGCAGTGCTAGAAACCGGGACAGGGTGAACTATGGCTACACCTTC,CSARNRDRVNYGYTF
TRBD1,-,TRBJ2-7,TRBV7-6,TGTGCCAGCAGCGCGGGACAGGATGGGTCCTACGAGCAGTACTTC,CASSAGQDGSYEQYF
TRBD1,-,TRBJ2-7,TRBV6-1,TGTGCCAGCAGAAAGCCGGGACAGGGGAACTACGAGCAGTACTTC,CASRKPGQGNYEQYF
TRBD2,-,TRBJ2-3,TRBV19,TGTGCCAGTAGCCTCGGACTAGCGGGACCGACAGATACGCAGTATTTT,CASSLGLAGPTDTQYF
TRBD1,many,TRBJ2-7,TRBV6-5,TGTGCCAGCAGTTCCATCCGGGACAGGTCTTACGAGCAGTACTTC,CASSSIRDRSYEQYF
TRBD1,few,TRBJ1-4,TRBV28,TGTGCCAGCAGTTTAACAGGGGATTTTGGAAAACTGTTTTTT,CASSLTGDFGKLFF
TRBD1,-,TRBJ2-3,TRBV7-3,TGTGCCAGCAGCTCGCCCCCGGGACAGAGGCAGTATTTT,CASSSPPGQRQYF
-,-,TRBJ1-1,TRBV19,TGTGCCAGTAGTACTCACAGGGATGTTGAGAACACTGAAGCTTTCTTT,CASSTHRDVENTEAFF
-,-,TRBJ2-5,TRBV18,TGTGCCAGCTCAGGGGGGTTCCAAGAGACCCAGTACTTC,CASSGGFQETQYF
TRBD1,-,TRBJ2-3,TRBV6-2/TRBV6-3,TGTGCCAGCAGACCCCCGGGACAGGGCACAGATACGCAGTATTTT,CASRPPGQGTDTQYF
-,many,TRBJ1-1,TRBV6-1,TGTGCCAGCAGTGCCCGACAAGAAAACACTGAAGCTTTCTTT,CASSARQENTEAFF
TRBD2,once,TRBJ2-1,TRBV19,TGTGCCAGTAGTATGCGCGGGGGACGCTCCTACAATGAGCAGTTCTTC,CASSMRGGRSYNEQFF
-,many,TRBJ1-5,TRBV18,TGTGCCAGCTCACCATCAGGGAGCAATCAGCCCCAGCATTTT,CASSPSGSNQPQHF
TRBD1,many,TRBJ2-7,TRBV18,TGTGCCAGCTCACCATTTTGGGACAGAAGCTCCTACGAGCAGTACTTC,CASSPFWDRSSYEQYF
TRBD2,many,TRBJ2-1,TRBV6-2/TRBV6-3,TGTGCCAGCAGTTCCGGGACTAGCGGGAGAAATGAGCAGTTCTTC,CASSSGTSGRNEQFF
-,few,TRBJ1-2,TRBV5-6,TGTGCCAGCAGCTTGTTCCCGGACCCGCGTGGCTACACCTTC,CASSLFPDPRGYTF